The present T cell receptor (beta chain) was sequenced within a study of T cell responses to AZD1222 COVID-19 vaccine. Study-level points and caveats: Scientists sampled the repertoires only once the peak T cell response had passed. The study found vaccine-associated CD4 TCRs spanning spike, dominant at 160-218 and 743-854.

This CDR3 is 13 amino acids long. Germline trimming cut 7 bases from V and 5 bases from J; bases unmatched to any gene: 8. Per germline, CDR1 SNHLY and CDR2 FYNNEI. On this clone itself: The antigen is unknown.

Using immunoSEQ multiplex PCR, the repertoire was profiled, and TCRdb retains in-frame clones only, with some absent. The sample lists about 82,000 clones, over 90% occurring once. The V gene is TRBV2, the J gene TRBJ2-7, with 7 bases identical to TRBD1. The TCR originated in an adult in good health. Specimen: peripheral blood, collected on day 0 of AZD1222 vaccination. CDR3 protein: CASNRDSYNEQYF. CDR3 sequence (DNA): TGTGCCAGCAACCGGGACAGTTACAACGAGCAGTACTTC.